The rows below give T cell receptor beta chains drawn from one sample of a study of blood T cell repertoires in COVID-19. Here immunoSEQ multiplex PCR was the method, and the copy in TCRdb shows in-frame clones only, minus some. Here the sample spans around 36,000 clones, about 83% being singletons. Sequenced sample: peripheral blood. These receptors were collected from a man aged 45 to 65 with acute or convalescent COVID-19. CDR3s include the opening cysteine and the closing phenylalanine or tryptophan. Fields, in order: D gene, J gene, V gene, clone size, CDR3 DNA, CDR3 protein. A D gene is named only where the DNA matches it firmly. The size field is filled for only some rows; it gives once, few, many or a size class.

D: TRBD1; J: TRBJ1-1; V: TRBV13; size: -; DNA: TGTGCCAGCAGCTTAGGCTGGGGGACAGAGGGGACTGAAGCTTTCTTT; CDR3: CASSLGWGTEGTEAFF
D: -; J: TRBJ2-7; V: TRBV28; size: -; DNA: TGTGCTTCCCAGCGGCGGGTTAGGGAGCAGTACTTC; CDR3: CASQRRVREQYF
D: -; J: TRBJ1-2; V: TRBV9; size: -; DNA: TGTGCCAGCAGCGTTGAGGACTCCCCTATCTCCGCTAACTATGGCTACACCTTC; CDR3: CASSVEDSPISANYGYTF
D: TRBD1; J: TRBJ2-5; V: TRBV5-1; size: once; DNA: TGCGCCAGCAGCTCACCGGGCAACACAGGGGGAGAGACCCAGTACTTC; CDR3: CASSSPGNTGGETQYF
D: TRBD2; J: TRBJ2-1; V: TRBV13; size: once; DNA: TGTGCCAGCAGCCGTGAGACTAGCGGGGGGGACGAGCAGTTCTTC; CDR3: CASSRETSGGDEQFF
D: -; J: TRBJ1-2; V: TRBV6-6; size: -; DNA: TGTGCCAGCAGTTCAGGCGTCCCTAACTATGGCTACACCTTC; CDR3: CASSSGVPNYGYTF
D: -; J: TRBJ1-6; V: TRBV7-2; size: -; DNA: TGTGCCAGCAGCTTAGCCCCCGATTCACCCCTCCACTTT; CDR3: CASSLAPDSPLHF
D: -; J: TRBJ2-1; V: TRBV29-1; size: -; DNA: TGCAGCGTTGAACTCGGCAATGAGCAGTTCTTC; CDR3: CSVELGNEQFF
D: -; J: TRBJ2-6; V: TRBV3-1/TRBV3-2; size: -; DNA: TGTGCCAGCAGCCAAGATAGTAATGGGGCCAACGTCCTGACTTTC; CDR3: CASSQDSNGANVLTF
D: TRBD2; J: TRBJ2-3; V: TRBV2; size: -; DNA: TGTGCCAGCAACTTAGCGGGGGCCACCGCAGATACGCAGTATTTT; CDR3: CASNLAGATADTQYF
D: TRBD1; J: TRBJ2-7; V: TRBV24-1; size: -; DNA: TGTGCCACCAGTGACCACAGGGGGAACTCCTACGAGCAGTACTTC; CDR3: CATSDHRGNSYEQYF
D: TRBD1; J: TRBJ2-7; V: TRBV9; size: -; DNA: TGTGCCAGCAGCGTAGACCCAGGGGGTACCTACGAGCAGTACTTC; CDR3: CASSVDPGGTYEQYF
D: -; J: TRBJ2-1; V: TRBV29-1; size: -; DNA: TGCAGCGTTGATAGCAGAAGCTCCTACAATGAGCAGTTCTTC; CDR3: CSVDSRSSYNEQFF
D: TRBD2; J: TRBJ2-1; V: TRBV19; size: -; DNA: TGTGCCAGTAGTCTCGGACTAGCGGGGTTTGATGAGCAGTTCTTC; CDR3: CASSLGLAGFDEQFF
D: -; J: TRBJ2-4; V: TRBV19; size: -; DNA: TGTGCCAGTAGTATAGCGGGATCTCTAGCCAAAAACATTCAGTACTTC; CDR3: CASSIAGSLAKNIQYF
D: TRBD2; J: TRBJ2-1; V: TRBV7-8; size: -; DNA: TGTGCCAGCAGCCCCTGGCTTCTAGCGGGAGGGTACAATGAGCAGTTCTTC; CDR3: CASSPWLLAGGYNEQFF
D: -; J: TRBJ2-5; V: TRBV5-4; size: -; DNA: TGTGCCAGCAGCACGGGGGACGGTGGGAAGACCCAGTACTTC; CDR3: CASSTGDGGKTQYF
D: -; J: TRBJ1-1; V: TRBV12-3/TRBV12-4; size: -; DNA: TGTGCCAGCAGTTACAACCATGCCACTGAAGCTTTCTTT; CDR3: CASSYNHATEAFF
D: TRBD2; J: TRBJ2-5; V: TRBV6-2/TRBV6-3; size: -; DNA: TGTGCCAGCAGTTACGGGCTAGCGGGAGCAGAGACCCAGTACTTC; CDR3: CASSYGLAGAETQYF
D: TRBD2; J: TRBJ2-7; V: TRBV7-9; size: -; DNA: TGTGCCAGCAGCTTAGAGGCTAGCGGGAGTTTGGACGAGCAGTACTTC; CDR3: CASSLEASGSLDEQYF
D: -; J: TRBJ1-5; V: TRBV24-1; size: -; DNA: TGTGCCACCAGTGACTCCGGAGGGCAGCCCCAGCATTTT; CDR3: CATSDSGGQPQHF
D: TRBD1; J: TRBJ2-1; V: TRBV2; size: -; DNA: TGTGCCAGCAGGACCGGGACAGGGTTCGGTGAGCAGTTCTTC; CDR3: CASRTGTGFGEQFF
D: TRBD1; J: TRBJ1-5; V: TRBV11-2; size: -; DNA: TGTGCCAGCAGCGAATGGACAGGACAGCCCCAGCATTTT; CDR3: CASSEWTGQPQHF
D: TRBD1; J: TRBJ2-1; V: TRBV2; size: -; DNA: TGTGCCAGCCTTATCACGGGGACAGGAACGTACAATGAGCAGTTCTTC; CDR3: CASLITGTGTYNEQFF
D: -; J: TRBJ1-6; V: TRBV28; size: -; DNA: TGTGCCAGCCGGAACCGGGGGGCCTCCTATAATTCACCCCTCCACTTT; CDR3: CASRNRGASYNSPLHF
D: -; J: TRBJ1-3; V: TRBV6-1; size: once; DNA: TGTGCCAGCAGTGAATGGGGCCTCGGAAACACCATATATTTT; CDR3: CASSEWGLGNTIYF
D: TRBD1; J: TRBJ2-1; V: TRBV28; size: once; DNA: TGTGCCAGCAGCCCCCCGGGACAGGGGGCCTACAATGAGCAGTTCTTC; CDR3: CASSPPGQGAYNEQFF
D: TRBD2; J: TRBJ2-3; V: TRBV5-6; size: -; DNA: TGTGCCAGCAGCAACCTAGCGGGAGAAGACGCAGATACGCAGTATTTT; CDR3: CASSNLAGEDADTQYF
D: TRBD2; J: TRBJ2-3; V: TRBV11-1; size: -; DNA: TGTGCCAGCAGCTGGACTAGCGGGACCACAGATACGCAGTATTTT; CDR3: CASSWTSGTTDTQYF
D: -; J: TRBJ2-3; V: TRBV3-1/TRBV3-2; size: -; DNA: TGTGCCAGCAGCCCCTCCCGGAGCACAGATACGCAGTATTTT; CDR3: CASSPSRSTDTQYF
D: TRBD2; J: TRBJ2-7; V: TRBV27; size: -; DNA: TGTGCCAGCACTAAGGCAGCTAGCGGGAGAAACCACGAGCAGTACTTC; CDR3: CASTKAASGRNHEQYF
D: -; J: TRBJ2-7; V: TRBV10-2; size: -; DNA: TGCGCCAGCAGTGAGCCCCCCTCAGGGGTGTTCTCCTACGAGCAGTACTTC; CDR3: CASSEPPSGVFSYEQYF
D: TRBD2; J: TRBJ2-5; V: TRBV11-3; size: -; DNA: TGTGCCAGCAGCTTAACTAGCGGGACAGAGACCCAGTACTTC; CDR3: CASSLTSGTETQYF
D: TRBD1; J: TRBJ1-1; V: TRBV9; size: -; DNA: TGTGCCAGCAGCGCCCTACAGGGGAGGACTGAAGCTTTCTTT; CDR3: CASSALQGRTEAFF
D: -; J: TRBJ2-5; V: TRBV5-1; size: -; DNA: TGCGCCAGCAGCCAACAGTTTGGAGAGACCCAGTACTTC; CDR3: CASSQQFGETQYF
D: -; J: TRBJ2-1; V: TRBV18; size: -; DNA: TGTGCCAGCTCACCGTGGGACTTCTCAAGCTCCTACAATGAGCAGTTCTTC; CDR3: CASSPWDFSSSYNEQFF
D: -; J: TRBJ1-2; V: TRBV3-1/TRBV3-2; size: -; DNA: TGTGCCAGCGCTTTGCAGGGGTATGGCTACACCTTC; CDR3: CASALQGYGYTF
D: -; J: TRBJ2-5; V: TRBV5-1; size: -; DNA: TGCGCCAGCAGCTGGAGCGGCCCCCAAGAGACCCAGTACTTC; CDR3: CASSWSGPQETQYF
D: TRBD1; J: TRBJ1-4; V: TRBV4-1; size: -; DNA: TGCGCCAGCAGCCAGTTACCGGGACAGGGAAATGAAAAACTGTTTTTT; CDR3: CASSQLPGQGNEKLFF
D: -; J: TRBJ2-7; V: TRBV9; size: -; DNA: TGTGCCAGCAGCGTAGCCTCCAGCTACGAGCAGTACTTC; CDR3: CASSVASSYEQYF
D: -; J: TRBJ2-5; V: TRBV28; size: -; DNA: TGTGCCAGCAGTCTCCTAACAGGTCAAGAGACCCAGTACTTC; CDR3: CASSLLTGQETQYF
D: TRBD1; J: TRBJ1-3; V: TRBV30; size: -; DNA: TGTGCCTGGAGAAAGGACAGGATCTCTGGAAACACCATATATTTT; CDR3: CAWRKDRISGNTIYF
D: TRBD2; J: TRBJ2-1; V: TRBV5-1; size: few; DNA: TGCGCCAGCAGCTTGGCCACTAGCGGGAGGTCCAATGAGCAGTTCTTC; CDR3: CASSLATSGRSNEQFF
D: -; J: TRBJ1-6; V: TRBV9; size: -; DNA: TGTGCCAGCAGCGTAAGACTCACTAATTCACCCCTCCACTTT; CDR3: CASSVRLTNSPLHF
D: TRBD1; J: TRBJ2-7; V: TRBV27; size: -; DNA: TGTGCCAGCAGCTCGCCCGGGACAGGGACCTACGAGCAGTACTTC; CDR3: CASSSPGTGTYEQYF
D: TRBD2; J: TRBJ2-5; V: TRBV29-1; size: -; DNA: TGCAGCGTTGAAGGACGGGGGGGCCTTGAGACCCAGTACTTC; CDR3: CSVEGRGGLETQYF
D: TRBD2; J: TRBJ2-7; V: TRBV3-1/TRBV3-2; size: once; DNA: TGTGCCAGCGCACTAGCGGGAGGCTACGAGCAGTACTTC; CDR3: CASALAGGYEQYF
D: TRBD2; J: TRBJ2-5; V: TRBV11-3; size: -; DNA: TGTGCCAGCAGCCTCCGGGCTAGCGGGAGCGTCGAGACCCAGTACTTC; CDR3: CASSLRASGSVETQYF
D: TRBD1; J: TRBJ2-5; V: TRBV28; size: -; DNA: TGTGCCAGCAGTTTACGGTACCGGGACAGGGTTTCTAAGACCCAGTACTTC; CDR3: CASSLRYRDRVSKTQYF
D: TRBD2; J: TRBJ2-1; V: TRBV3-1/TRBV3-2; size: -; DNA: TGTGCCAGCAGCCTTGCGGGGGGGCCCCACAATGAGCAGTTCTTC; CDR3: CASSLAGGPHNEQFF
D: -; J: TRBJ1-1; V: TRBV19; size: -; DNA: TGTGCCAGTAGTATAGATCCCCAGGGCCGCACTGAAGCTTTCTTT; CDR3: CASSIDPQGRTEAFF
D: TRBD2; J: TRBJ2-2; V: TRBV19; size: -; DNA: TGTGCCAGTAGTATCCGACGGGAGGGCACCGGGGAGCTGTTTTTT; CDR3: CASSIRREGTGELFF
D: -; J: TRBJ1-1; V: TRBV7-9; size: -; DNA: TGTGCCAGCAGCCGGGTGAACACTGAAGCTTTCTTT; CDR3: CASSRVNTEAFF